This T cell receptor beta chain was sequenced for a study of blood T cell repertoires in COVID-19. As for the study in general: The samples span acute and convalescent COVID-19 from the United States, Italy and Spain. The analysed material was cDNA or gDNA that came from T cells, B-cell-depleted T cells, or PBMCs.

CDR1 is SGHTA, CDR2 FQGNSA, per germline. The CDR3 length is 15 residues. The trim removed 5 bases at V and 4 bases at J, leaving 8 bases unmatched. In the source study's methods: Using reference gene primer amplification, nucleated cell counts were estimated. Data came from immunoSEQ multiplex PCR; TCRdb stores just in-frame clones and leaves some out. The V and J calls and clone size are taken from that table; D and trimming were inferred from the DNA. In the table there are fewer than 40,000 clones, roughly 78% of which are singletons. This clone is medium-sized by share. This chain joins TRBV7-2 and TRBJ1-5, with 7 bases that match TRBD1. This TCR derives from a man aged 60 to 69 with acute or convalescent COVID-19. Sequenced sample: peripheral blood. CDR3 sequence (DNA): TGTGCCAGCAGCCCGGGGGACAGTGGAAATCAGCCCCAGCATTTT. Translating gives CASSPGDSGNQPQHF.